Shown below are 18 T cell receptor beta chains from a single sample sequenced in a study of CD8 T cells in Susac syndrome. RNA totalling about 0.45 to 1 ug underwent reverse transcription with random hexamers. TCRdb re-derived calls from the immunoSEQ multiplex PCR reads in MiXCR, one entry per CDR3 protein. The data hold around 150,000 distinct CDR3 sequences, with approximately 95% observed a single time. The sequenced sample consisted of CD4+ T cells from PBMCs. Source of these receptors: a human donor with Susac syndrome.

The chain combines TRBV9 with TRBJ2-5, with a weak D call TRBD1 (6 bases). The CDR3 sequence is 15 residues long. Trimming stripped 3 bases from V and 1 base from J, with 13 bases between. From germline, CDR1 is SGDLS and CDR2 YYNGEE. CDR3 coding DNA: TGTGCCAGCAGCGAAGGGACACAAATCCAAGAGACCCAGTACTTC. Its protein product is CASSEGTQIQETQYF.

The chain joins TRBV3-1 to TRBJ2-3; possibly TRBD2 for D (5 bases). From germline, CDR1 is LGHDT and CDR2 YNNKEL (reference sequence). The CDR3 has 15 amino acids. Trimming cost V 5 bases and J 2 bases, with 14 bases left between them. The CDR3 spells CASSASPGNTDTQYF. The CDR3 coding sequence is TGTGCCAGCAGCGCCTCACCGGGAAACACAGATACGCAGTATTTT.

V usage is TRBV13 and J usage is TRBJ1-3; D uncertain. CDR3 length: 14 amino acids. CDR1 is PRHDT and CDR2 is FYEKMQ in the germline V gene (reference sequence). Trimming left V 5 bases short and J 4 bases short, with 12 bases between. The CDR3 DNA is TGTGCCAGCAGCCCCTCGGGGTTCGGAAACACCATATATTTT. It translates to CASSPSGFGNTIYF. The full variable domain, rest sourced from reference TRBV13 and TRBJ1-3, is AAGVIQSPRHLIKEKRETATLKCYPIPRHDTVYWYQQGPGQDPQFLISFYEKMQSDKGSIPDRFSAQQFSDYHSELNMSSLELGDSALYFCASSPSGFGNTIYFGEGSWLTVV.

The rearrangement uses TRBV5-1 and TRBJ2-1; D is ambiguous. V dropped 5 bases and J dropped 8 bases, with 17 bases sitting between them. Germline-derived CDR1 and CDR2 are SGHRS and YFSETQ. The CDR3 consists of 14 residues. CDR3 in amino acids: CASSGSRPVDEQFF. The CDR3 DNA reads as TGCGCCAGCAGTGGTTCGCGCCCTGTAGATGAGCAGTTCTTC.

This clonotype came up once. The V gene is TRBV4-1, the J gene TRBJ2-5; D remains unclear. This CDR3 is built from 14 residues. CDR1 is MGHRA and CDR2 is YSYEKL in the germline V gene. Trimming stripped 5 bases from V and 3 bases from J, with 13 bases between. DNA for the CDR3: TGCGCCAGCAGCGAGCCTAACAGAAAAGAGACCCAGTACTTC. This codes for CASSEPNRKETQYF.

V is TRBV5-4 and J is TRBJ2-1; TRBD2 agrees at 13 bases. With V trimmed by 5 bases and J by 5 bases, 7 bases remained unmatched. The CDR3 loop spans 16 amino acids. The V gene's germline CDR1 is SGHNT and CDR2 YYREEE (reference sequence). CDR3 DNA: TGTGCCAGCAGAAAGGGACTAGCGGGAACGGACAATGAGCAGTTCTTC. Translated: CASRKGLAGTDNEQFF. Filled out from reference TRBV5-4 and TRBJ2-1, the complete variable domain reads ETGVTQSPTHLIKTRGQQVTLRCSSQSGHNTVSWYQQALGQGPQFIFQYYREEENGRGNFPPRFSGLQFPNYSSELNVNALELDDSALYLCASRKGLAGTDNEQFFGPGTRLTVL.

The chain joins TRBV30 to TRBJ1-1; D unresolved. The CDR3 spans 14 residues. V was shortened by 1 base and J by 0 bases, with 9 bases between the two germline ends. CDR1 and CDR2 from the germline V gene are GTSNPN and SVGIG (reference sequence). As DNA, the CDR3 is TGTGCCTGGAGTGGACCTACCTTGAACACTGAAGCTTTCTTT. Translated, it gives CAWSGPTLNTEAFF.

The chain couples TRBV2 to TRBJ1-6, with D unclear. Germline V lookup: CDR1 SNHLY, CDR2 FYNNEI. The V end lost 2 bases, the J end lost 7 bases, and 9 bases lay between the germline ends. CDR3 length: 14 amino acids. The CDR3 nucleotides are TGTGCCAGCAGTGAACGGACTATGAATTCACCCCTCCACTTT. Translating gives CASSERTMNSPLHF.

The V and J genes are TRBV9 and TRBJ2-5, with TRBD1 matching over 7 bases. The CDR3 covers 15 residues. Unmatched junction bases numbered 7, after V lost 0 bases and J lost 5 bases. Germline V lookup: CDR1 SGDLS, CDR2 YYNGEE. Here the CDR3 reads CASSVGQGQSETQYF. CDR3 nucleotide sequence: TGTGCCAGCAGCGTAGGTCAGGGACAGTCGGAGACCCAGTACTTC.

The chain links TRBV30 to TRBJ1-1, with TRBD1 identical over 10 bases. CDR3 length: 16 amino acids. J was trimmed by 0 bases and V by 5 bases; bases with no gene match: 9. Germline assignment: CDR1 GTSNPN and CDR2 SVGIG (reference sequence). The CDR3 DNA follows: TGTGCCTGGGTCTTCGACAGGGGGCGAATGAACACTGAAGCTTTCTTT. Its protein is CAWVFDRGRMNTEAFF.

V usage is TRBV9 and J usage is TRBJ2-7; a weak D match, TRBD2 (6 bases). V lost 0 bases and J 3 bases, leaving 13 bases between the germline ends. Germline assignment: CDR1 SGDLS and CDR2 YYNGEE. The CDR3 consists of 15 residues. The CDR3 sequence: CASSVGRGVIYEQYF. In DNA form, the CDR3 reads TGTGCCAGCAGCGTAGGGAGGGGTGTGATCTACGAGCAGTACTTC. Based on the CDR3 plus reference TRBV9 and TRBJ2-7, the full variable domain is DSGVTQTPKHLITATGQRVTLRCSPRSGDLSVYWYQQSLDQGLQFLIQYYNGEERAKGNILERFSAQQFPDLHSELNLSSLELGDSALYFCASSVGRGVIYEQYFGPGTRLTVT.

The V and J genes are TRBV20-1 and TRBJ1-6; no reliable D call. CDR3 size: 12 residues. The V gene lost 5 bases and the J gene lost 9 bases, with 11 bases spanning the gap. Per germline, CDR1 DFQATT and CDR2 SNEGSKA (reference sequence). DNA for the CDR3: TGCAGTGCTCGCTCACGGTCTTCACCCCTCCACTTT. Protein sequence: CSARSRSSPLHF.

The chain recombines TRBV29-1 with TRBJ1-1; 7 bases align to TRBD1. The CDR3 runs 13 residues. CDR1 SQVTM and CDR2 ANQGSEA come from the germline V gene. Unmatched junction bases numbered 6, after V lost 6 bases and J lost 2 bases. The CDR3 region is CSVLGQLNTEAFF. The CDR3 nucleotides read TGCAGCGTGTTGGGACAGCTCAACACTGAAGCTTTCTTT.

The genes are TRBV6-1 and TRBJ1-5; D ambiguous. The ends were cut back, 6 bases at V and 0 bases at J, with 18 bases in the middle. The CDR3 is made up of 17 amino acids. Germline V CDR1 and CDR2: MNHNS, SASEGT. CDR3 residues: CASSRLPGTSSNQPQHF. CDR3 DNA: TGTGCCAGCAGCCGCCTCCCTGGCACCTCTAGCAATCAGCCCCAGCATTTT.

V and J are TRBV4-1 and TRBJ2-4; either TRBD1 or TRBD2 may supply D (6 bases each). This CDR3 comprises 16 residues. V was clipped by 2 bases and J by 2 bases, with 13 bases between them. Looked up from germline, CDR1 is MGHRA and CDR2 is YSYEKL. CDR3 residues: CASSQPGAITKNIQYF. The CDR3 DNA reads TGCGCCAGCAGCCAACCGGGGGCGATAACCAAAAACATTCAGTACTTC.

The chain recombines TRBV20-1 with TRBJ1-2; D possibly corresponds to TRBD1 (6 bases). The CDR3 is 14 residues long. Germline V gene sequence: CDR1 DFQATT, CDR2 SNEGSKA (reference sequence). V lost 3 bases, J lost 2 bases, and 13 bases lay in between. The CDR3 sequence: CSARRPGTNYGYTF. In DNA, the CDR3 is TGCAGTGCTAGGAGGCCGGGGACAAACTATGGCTACACCTTC.

The chain employs TRBV30 and TRBJ1-1; 8 bases are shared with TRBD1. V dropped 4 bases and J dropped 1; count of bases not matched to a gene: 8. The CDR3 contains 15 residues. CDR1 is GTSNPN and CDR2 is SVGIG in the germline V gene (reference sequence). The CDR3 reads CAWTTPDRENTEAFF. The CDR3 DNA reads TGTGCCTGGACTACGCCGGACAGGGAGAACACTGAAGCTTTCTTT. Supplemented by reference TRBV30 and TRBJ1-1, the full variable domain reads SQTIHQWPATLVQPVGSPLSLECTVEGTSNPNLYWYRQAAGRGLQLLFYSVGIGQISSEVPQNLSASRPQDRQFILSSKKLLLSDSGFYLCAWTTPDRENTEAFFGQGTRLTVV.

The V call is TRBV15, the J call TRBJ1-1; D possibly corresponds to TRBD1 (5 bases). V was shortened by 0 bases and J by 11 bases, with 19 bases between the two germline ends. The CDR3 has 15 amino acids. CDR1 and CDR2 from the germline V gene are LNHNV and YYDKDF (reference sequence). CDR3 nucleotide sequence: TGTGCCACCAGCAGAGACTCCAGGGTGCTGGGACTGGCTTTCTTT. It codes for CATSRDSRVLGLAFF.